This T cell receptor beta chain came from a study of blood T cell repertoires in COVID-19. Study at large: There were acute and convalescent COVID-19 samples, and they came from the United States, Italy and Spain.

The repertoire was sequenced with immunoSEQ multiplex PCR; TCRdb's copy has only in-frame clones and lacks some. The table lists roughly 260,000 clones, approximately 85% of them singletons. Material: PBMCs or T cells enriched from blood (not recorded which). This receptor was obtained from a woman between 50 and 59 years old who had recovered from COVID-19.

CDR3 bases: TGTGCCAGCAGTGACAGGGGGAAGGGAACTGAAGCTTTCTTT. It is translated as CASSDRGKGTEAFF. J is TRBJ1-1 and V is TRBV6-1; 7 nucleotides match TRBD1. V was pared by 3 bases and J by 5 bases, with 6 bases of the junction left unmatched. The V gene's germline CDR1 is MNHNS and CDR2 SASEGT. This CDR3 spans 14 amino acids.